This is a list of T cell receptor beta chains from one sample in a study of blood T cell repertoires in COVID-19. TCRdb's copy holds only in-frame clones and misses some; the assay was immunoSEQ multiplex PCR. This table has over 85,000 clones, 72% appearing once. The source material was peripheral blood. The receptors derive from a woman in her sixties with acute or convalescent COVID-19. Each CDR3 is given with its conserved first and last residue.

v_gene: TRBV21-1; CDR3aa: CASSKAPQTGSYGYTF
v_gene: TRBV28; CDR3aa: CASSPPGEGGNTIYF
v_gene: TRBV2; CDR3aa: CASRAGTDATEAFF
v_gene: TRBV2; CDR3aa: CASSEVTTGKHYEQYF
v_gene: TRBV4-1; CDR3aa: CASSQMGGGEQFF
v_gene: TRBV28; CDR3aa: CASRSGTIPEQYF
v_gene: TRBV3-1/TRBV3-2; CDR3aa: CASSQDHRGTEAFF
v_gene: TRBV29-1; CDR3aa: CSVGTGRVNEKLFF
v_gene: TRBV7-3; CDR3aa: CASSLVLGLAGGPVTDTQYF
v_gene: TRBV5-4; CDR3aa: CASSLPPTGANTGELFF
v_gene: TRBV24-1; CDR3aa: CATSSRVAKNIQYF
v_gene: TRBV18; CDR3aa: CASSPRTGITEAFF
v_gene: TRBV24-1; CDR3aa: CATSEPRFTGGELFF
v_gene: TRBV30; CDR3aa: CAWSLFARSTDTQYF
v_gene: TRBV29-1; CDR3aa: CSVSTPRMNTEAFF
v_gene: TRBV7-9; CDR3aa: CASSSSTGQGNYGYTF
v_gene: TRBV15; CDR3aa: CATSRNTYPTTSGGAPLDEQFF
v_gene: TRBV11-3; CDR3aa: CASSLLPAAYNEQFF
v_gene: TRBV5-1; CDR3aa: CASSPRGGQPNNEQFF
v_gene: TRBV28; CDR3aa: CASSFRQRKSQSNYGYTF
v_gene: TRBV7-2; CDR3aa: CASSWSSGPYEQYF
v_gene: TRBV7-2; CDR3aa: CASSQSRGSNQPQHF
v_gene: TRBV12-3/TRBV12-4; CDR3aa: CASSLLGATEAFF
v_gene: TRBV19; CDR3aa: CASSLQGEGSYGYTF
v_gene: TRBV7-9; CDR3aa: CASSTGLAVQETQYF
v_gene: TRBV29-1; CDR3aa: CSVEGTSSDTQYF
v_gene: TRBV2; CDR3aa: CASRYSNQPQHF
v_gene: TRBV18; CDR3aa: CASSPPGDTQAFF
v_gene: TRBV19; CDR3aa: CASSMGGGQPQHF
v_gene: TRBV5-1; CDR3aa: CASCLAVGGKTQYF
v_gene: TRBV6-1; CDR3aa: CASRSWGGGYTF
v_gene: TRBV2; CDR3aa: CASSGQGNEKLFF
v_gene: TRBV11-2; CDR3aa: CASSFAGNQPQHF
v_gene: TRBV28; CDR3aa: CASSFYQGATNEKLFF
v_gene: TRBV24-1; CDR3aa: CATSDHGGFNQPQHF
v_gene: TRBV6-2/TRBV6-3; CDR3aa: CASSYGQSSNQPQHF
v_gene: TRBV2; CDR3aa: CASSEAQRGNTGELFF
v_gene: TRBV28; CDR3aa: CASSPTGLGSYEQYF
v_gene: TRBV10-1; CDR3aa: CATSSGGSSYEQYF
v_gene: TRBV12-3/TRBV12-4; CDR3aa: CASSYGDNEQFF
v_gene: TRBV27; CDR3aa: CASSRRGIAFF
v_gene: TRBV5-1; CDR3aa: CASRLDRGATGELFF
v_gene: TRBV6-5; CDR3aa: CASTRDRENTEAFF
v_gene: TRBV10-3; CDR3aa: CASTGMSSGNTIYF
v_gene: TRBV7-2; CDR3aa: CASSLGPGRESPLHF
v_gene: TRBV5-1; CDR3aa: CASSGPGGSYEQYF
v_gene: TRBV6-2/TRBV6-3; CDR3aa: CASSGTGLRRDTQYF